This is a list of T cell receptor beta chains from one sample in a study of Ad26.COV2.S vaccination and SARS-CoV-2 variants. Clones were sequenced by immunoSEQ multiplex PCR, and TCRdb holds only the in-frame ones, with some missing. Seen here are 440,000 or so clones, 70% to 90% observed once, and the top ten hold under 2%. Source: peripheral blood, taken in a trial of Ad26.COV2.S vaccine versus placebo. The receptors were gathered from a person between 18 and 59 years old who received the Ad26.COV2.S COVID-19 vaccine or a placebo. Both conserved end residues are part of each CDR3. The order of the fields is D gene, CDR3 length, V gene, J gene, clone size, CDR3 DNA, CDR3 protein. A D gene is named only where the DNA matches it firmly. The size entry is marked missing in some rows and otherwise reads once, few, many or a size class.

D: -
length: 15
V: TRBV11-2
J: TRBJ2-7
size: -
DNA: TGTGCCAGCAGCTTATTATCGGGTTTCTCCTACGAGCAGTACTTC
CDR3: CASSLLSGFSYEQYF

D: -
length: 15
V: TRBV27
J: TRBJ1-5
size: -
DNA: TGTGCCAGCAGGCGGGGGGACAATAGCAATCAGCCCCAGCATTTT
CDR3: CASRRGDNSNQPQHF

D: -
length: 14
V: TRBV11-3
J: TRBJ2-2
size: -
DNA: TGTGCCAGCAGGGAGGAGGGGGACACCGGGGAGCTGTTTTTT
CDR3: CASREEGDTGELFF

D: -
length: 15
V: TRBV28
J: TRBJ1-2
size: -
DNA: TGTGCCAGCAGCCGGCCGGGCTCGAAGGACTATGGCTACACCTTC
CDR3: CASSRPGSKDYGYTF

D: -
length: 13
V: TRBV27
J: TRBJ2-7
size: -
DNA: TGTGCCACCGGGAAGACAGAGAAGTACGAGCAGTACTTC
CDR3: CATGKTEKYEQYF

D: -
length: 12
V: TRBV6-5
J: TRBJ2-4
size: -
DNA: TGTGCCAGCAGTTACTCAGGGGAATTTCAGTACTTC
CDR3: CASSYSGEFQYF

D: -
length: 14
V: TRBV25-1
J: TRBJ2-1
size: once
DNA: TGTGCCAGCCACAGGTCAGGTACAGGGAATGAGCAGTTCTTC
CDR3: CASHRSGTGNEQFF

D: -
length: 14
V: TRBV5-5
J: TRBJ1-1
size: -
DNA: TGTGCCAGCAGCTTGGGTACACTGAACACTGAAGCTTTCTTT
CDR3: CASSLGTLNTEAFF

D: -
length: 12
V: TRBV6-2/TRBV6-3
J: TRBJ1-1
size: -
DNA: TGTGCCAGCAGTTATTACCGGGCTGAAGCTTTCTTT
CDR3: CASSYYRAEAFF

D: TRBD1
length: 14
V: TRBV6-4
J: TRBJ1-2
size: -
DNA: TGTGCCAGCAGTGCCGGGACAGGGTTTGGTGGCTACACCTTC
CDR3: CASSAGTGFGGYTF

D: TRBD2
length: 14
V: TRBV14
J: TRBJ2-2
size: few
DNA: TGTGCCAGCAGCCGGGACTACCTGACACGGGAGCTGTTTTTT
CDR3: CASSRDYLTRELFF

D: -
length: 15
V: TRBV7-9
J: TRBJ2-3
size: -
DNA: TGTGCCAGCAGCTTAACGATAGGAGAAGCAGATACGCAGTATTTT
CDR3: CASSLTIGEADTQYF

D: -
length: 13
V: TRBV18
J: TRBJ1-2
size: -
DNA: TGTGCCAGCTCACCCTCCCAGAACTATGGCTACACCTTC
CDR3: CASSPSQNYGYTF

D: -
length: 15
V: TRBV19
J: TRBJ2-7
size: -
DNA: TGTGCCAGTAGTTTGGACCCGGGACGCTCCTACGAGCAGTACTTC
CDR3: CASSLDPGRSYEQYF

D: -
length: 13
V: TRBV27
J: TRBJ2-7
size: -
DNA: TGTGCCAGCAAAGGTATGGGGTCCTACGAGCAGTACTTC
CDR3: CASKGMGSYEQYF

D: TRBD2
length: 19
V: TRBV7-2
J: TRBJ2-6
size: -
DNA: TGTGCCAGCAGCCCCGCCAGGGGACTAGCGGGAGAAGGGGCCAACGTCCTGACTTTC
CDR3: CASSPARGLAGEGANVLTF